The entry below gives a single T cell receptor (beta chain) sequence along with its context. Germline lookup yields CDR1 SQVTM and CDR2 ANQGSEA. There are 14 residues in the CDR3. Trimming removed 4 bases from V and 7 bases from J, with 16 bases in between. Repertoires were generated with immunoSEQ multiplex PCR, while TCRdb's copy carries only in-frame clones and drops some. Among about 28,000 clones listed, less than 60% were seen once. This record belongs to a study of cytotoxic CD8 clonotypes in ibrutinib-treated CLL. Study-level background: IGHV unmutated roughly 17; relapsed/refractory 11; treatment-naive some 14.

The sequence was obtained from a human donor with chronic lymphocytic leukemia. The sequences come from PBMCs, collected before ibrutinib treatment. The J gene is TRBJ1-4, the V gene TRBV29-1, with a possible D match to TRBD1 (6 bases). Here the CDR3 DNA reads TGCAGCGTTGGTTTGGGCAGGGGTTCTGAAAAACTGTTTTTT. It codes for CSVGLGRGSEKLFF.